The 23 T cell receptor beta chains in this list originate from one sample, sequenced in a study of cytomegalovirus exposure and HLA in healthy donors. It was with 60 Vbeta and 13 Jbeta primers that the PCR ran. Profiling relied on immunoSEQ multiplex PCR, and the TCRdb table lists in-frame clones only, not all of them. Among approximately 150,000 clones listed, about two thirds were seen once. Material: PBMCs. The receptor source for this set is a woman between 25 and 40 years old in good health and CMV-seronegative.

DNA of the CDR3: TGTGCCAGCAGCCCCGGGACATACAATTCACCCCTCCACTTT. This encodes CASSPGTYNSPLHF. The genes are TRBV6-5 and TRBJ1-6, with D perhaps TRBD1 (6 bases). This CDR3 is built from 14 residues. Trimming stripped 6 bases from V and 7 bases from J, with 13 bases between. Germline V gene lookup returns CDR1 MNHEY and CDR2 SVGAGI.

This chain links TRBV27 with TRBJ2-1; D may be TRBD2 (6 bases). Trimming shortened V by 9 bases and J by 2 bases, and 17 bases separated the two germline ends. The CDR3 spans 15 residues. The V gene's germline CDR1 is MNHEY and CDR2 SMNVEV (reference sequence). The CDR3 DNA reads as TGTGCCAGTTCCGGGGCCGGGAGCACCTACAATGAGCAGTTCTTC. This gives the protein CASSGAGSTYNEQFF.

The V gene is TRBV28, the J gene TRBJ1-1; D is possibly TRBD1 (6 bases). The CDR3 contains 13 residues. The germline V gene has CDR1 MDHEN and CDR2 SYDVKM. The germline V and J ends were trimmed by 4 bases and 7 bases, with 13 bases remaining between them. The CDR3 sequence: CASSSETGGEAFF. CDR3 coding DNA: TGTGCCAGCAGTTCAGAGACAGGAGGTGAAGCTTTCTTT.

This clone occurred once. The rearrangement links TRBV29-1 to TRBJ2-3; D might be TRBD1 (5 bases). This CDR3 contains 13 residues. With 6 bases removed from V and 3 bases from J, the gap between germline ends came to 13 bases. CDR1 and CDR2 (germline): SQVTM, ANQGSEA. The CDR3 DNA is TGCAGCGTAACCAAGACAGAAACAGATACGCAGTATTTT. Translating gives CSVTKTETDTQYF.

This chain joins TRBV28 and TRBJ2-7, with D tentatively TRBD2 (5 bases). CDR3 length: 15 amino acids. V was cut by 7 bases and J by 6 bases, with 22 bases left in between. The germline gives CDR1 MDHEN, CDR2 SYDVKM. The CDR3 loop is CASTLGDRRGVEQYF. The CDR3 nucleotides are TGTGCCAGCACACTAGGAGACCGCCGTGGGGTCGAGCAGTACTTC. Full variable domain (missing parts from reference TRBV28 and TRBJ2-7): DVKVTQSSRYLVKRTGEKVFLECVQDMDHENMFWYRQDPGLGLRLIYFSYDVKMKEKGDIPEGYSVSREKKERFSLILESASTNQTSMYLCASTLGDRRGVEQYFGPGTRLTVT.

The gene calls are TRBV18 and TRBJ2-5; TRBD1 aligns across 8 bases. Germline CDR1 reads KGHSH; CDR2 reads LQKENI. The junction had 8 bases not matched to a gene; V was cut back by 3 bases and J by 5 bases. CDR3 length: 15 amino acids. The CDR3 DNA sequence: TGTGCCAGCTCACCGGGAGCAGGGGGCAGGGAGACCCAGTACTTC. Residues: CASSPGAGGRETQYF.

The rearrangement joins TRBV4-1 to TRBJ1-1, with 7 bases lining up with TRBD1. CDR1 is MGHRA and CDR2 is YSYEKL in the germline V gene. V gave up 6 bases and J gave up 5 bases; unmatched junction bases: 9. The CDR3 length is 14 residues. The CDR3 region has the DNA TGCGCCAGCAGTCGACAGGGCGTCAGTACTGAAGCTTTCTTT. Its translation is CASSRQGVSTEAFF.

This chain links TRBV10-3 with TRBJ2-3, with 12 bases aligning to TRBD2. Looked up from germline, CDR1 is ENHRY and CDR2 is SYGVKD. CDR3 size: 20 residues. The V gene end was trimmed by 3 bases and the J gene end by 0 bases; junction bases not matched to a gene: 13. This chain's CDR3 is CAISDPTSGGPGGSTDTQYF. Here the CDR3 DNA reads TGTGCCATCAGTGACCCGACTAGCGGGGGCCCCGGGGGTAGCACAGATACGCAGTATTTT.

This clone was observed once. CDR3 sequence reads: CASSIKRETNEQFF. CDR3 DNA: TGCGCCAGCAGTATCAAGCGGGAGACCAATGAGCAGTTCTTC. This chain uses TRBV10-1 with TRBJ2-1, with 8 bases matching TRBD2. CDR1 and CDR2 from the germline V gene are WNHNN and SYGVQD (reference sequence). Trimming at V came to 5 bases and at J to 6 bases, leaving 6 bases not matched to a gene. The CDR3 contains 14 residues.

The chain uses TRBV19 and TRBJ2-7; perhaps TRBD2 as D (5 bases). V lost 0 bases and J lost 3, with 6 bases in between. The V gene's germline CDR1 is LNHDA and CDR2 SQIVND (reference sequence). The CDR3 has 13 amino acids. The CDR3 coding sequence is TGTGCCAGTAGTATAGATGAGGGCTACGAGCAGTACTTC. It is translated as CASSIDEGYEQYF.

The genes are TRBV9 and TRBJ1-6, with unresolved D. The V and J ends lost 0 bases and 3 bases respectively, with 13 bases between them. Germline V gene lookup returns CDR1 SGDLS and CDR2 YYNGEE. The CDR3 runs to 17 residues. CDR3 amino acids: CASSVGISADYNSPLHF. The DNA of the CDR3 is TGTGCCAGCAGCGTAGGGATTAGCGCGGACTATAATTCACCCCTCCACTTT.

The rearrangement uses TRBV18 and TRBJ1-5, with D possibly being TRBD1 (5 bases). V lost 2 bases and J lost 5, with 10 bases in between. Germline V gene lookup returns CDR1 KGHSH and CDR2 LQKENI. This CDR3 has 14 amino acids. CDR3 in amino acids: CASSPGGGDQPQHF. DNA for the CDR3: TGTGCCAGCTCACCAGGGGGAGGGGATCAGCCCCAGCATTTT.

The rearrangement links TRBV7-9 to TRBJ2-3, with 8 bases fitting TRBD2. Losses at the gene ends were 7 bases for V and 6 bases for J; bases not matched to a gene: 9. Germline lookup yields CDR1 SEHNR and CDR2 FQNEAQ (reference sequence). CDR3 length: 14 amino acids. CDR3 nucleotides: TGTGCCAGCACTCTAGCGGGTGGGGAGGATACGCAGTATTTT. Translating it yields CASTLAGGEDTQYF.

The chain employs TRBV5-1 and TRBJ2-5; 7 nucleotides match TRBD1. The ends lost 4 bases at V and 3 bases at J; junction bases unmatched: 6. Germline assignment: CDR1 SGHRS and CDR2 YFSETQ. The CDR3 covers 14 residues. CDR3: CASSGGQPKETQYF. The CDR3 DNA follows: TGCGCCAGCAGCGGGGGACAGCCAAAAGAGACCCAGTACTTC.

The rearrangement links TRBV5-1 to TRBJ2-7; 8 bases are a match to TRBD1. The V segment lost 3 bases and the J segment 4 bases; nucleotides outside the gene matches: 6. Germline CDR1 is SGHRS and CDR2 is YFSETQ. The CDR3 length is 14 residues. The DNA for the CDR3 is TGCGCCAGCAGCTGGGAACGACAGGGGTACGAGCAGTACTTC. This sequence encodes CASSWERQGYEQYF.

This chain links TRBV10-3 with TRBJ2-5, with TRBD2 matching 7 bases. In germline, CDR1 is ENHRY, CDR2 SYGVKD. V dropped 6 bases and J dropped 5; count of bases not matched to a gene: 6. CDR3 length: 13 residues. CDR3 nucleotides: TGTGCCATCAGCGCGGGGGAACATGAGACCCAGTACTTC. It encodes CAISAGEHETQYF.

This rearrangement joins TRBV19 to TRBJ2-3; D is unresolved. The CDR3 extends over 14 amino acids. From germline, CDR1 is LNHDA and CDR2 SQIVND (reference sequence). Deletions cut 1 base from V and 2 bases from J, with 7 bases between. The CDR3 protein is CASSIADSTDTQYF. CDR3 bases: TGTGCCAGTAGTATAGCTGACTCCACAGATACGCAGTATTTT.

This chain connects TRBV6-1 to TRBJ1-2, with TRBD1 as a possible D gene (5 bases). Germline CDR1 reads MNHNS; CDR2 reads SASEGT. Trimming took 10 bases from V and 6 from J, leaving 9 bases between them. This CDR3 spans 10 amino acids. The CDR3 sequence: CATQGNGYTF. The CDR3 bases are TGTGCCACCCAGGGTAATGGCTACACCTTC.

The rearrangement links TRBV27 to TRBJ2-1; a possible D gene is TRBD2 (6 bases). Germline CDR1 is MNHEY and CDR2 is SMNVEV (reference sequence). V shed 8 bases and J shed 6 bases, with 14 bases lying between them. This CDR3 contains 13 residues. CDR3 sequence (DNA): TGTGCCAGCGGAGGGTGGTATAGCAATGAGCAGTTCTTC. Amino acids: CASGGWYSNEQFF.

CDR3 residues: CASSKGLTLNEQFF. The DNA of the CDR3 is TGTGCCAGCAGCAAGGGACTTACCCTCAATGAGCAGTTCTTC. The V gene is TRBV7-2, the J gene TRBJ2-1; TRBD2 might be the D (6 bases). The CDR3 covers 14 residues. Germline CDR1 and CDR2: SGHTA and FQGNSA. V was cut by 5 bases and J by 6 bases, with 14 bases left in between.

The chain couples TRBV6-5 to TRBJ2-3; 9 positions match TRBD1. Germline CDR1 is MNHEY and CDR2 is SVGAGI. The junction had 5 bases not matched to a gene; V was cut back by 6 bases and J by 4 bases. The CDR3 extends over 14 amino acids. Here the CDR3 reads CASRPQGAPDTQYF. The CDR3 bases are TGTGCCAGCAGGCCACAGGGGGCCCCAGATACGCAGTATTTT.

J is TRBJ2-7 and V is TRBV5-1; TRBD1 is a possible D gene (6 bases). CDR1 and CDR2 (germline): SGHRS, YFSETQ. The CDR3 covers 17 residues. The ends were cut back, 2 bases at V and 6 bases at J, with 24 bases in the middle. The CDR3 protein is CASSLGLRGQGPGEQYF. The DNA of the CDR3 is TGCGCCAGCAGCTTAGGATTGAGGGGACAAGGCCCCGGCGAGCAGTACTTC. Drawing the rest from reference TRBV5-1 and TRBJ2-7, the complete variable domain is KAGVTQTPRYLIKTRGQQVTLSCSPISGHRSVSWYQQTPGQGLQFLFEYFSETQRNKGNFPGRFSGRQFSNSRSEMNVSTLELGDSALYLCASSLGLRGQGPGEQYFGPGTRLTVT.

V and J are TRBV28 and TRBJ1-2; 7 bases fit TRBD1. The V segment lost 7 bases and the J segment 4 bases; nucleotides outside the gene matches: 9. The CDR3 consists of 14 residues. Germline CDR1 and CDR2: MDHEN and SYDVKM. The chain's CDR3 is CASTGTVIGYGYTF. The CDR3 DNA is TGTGCCAGCACCGGGACAGTGATAGGCTATGGCTACACCTTC.